The clone carrying this TCR beta chain appeared a single time. Antigen specificity is unknown. Several immunoSEQ plates held equal portions of the genomic DNA taken from each subset. The table came from immunoSEQ multiplex PCR; TCRdb's copy has only in-frame clones and leaves some out. Of 2,500,000 or so clones in the sample, 80% to 95% were seen once. The CDR3 is 12 residues long. CDR1 is MNHEY and CDR2 is SVGAGI in the germline V gene. V was clipped by 8 bases and J by 0 bases, with 5 bases between them. The sample is drawn from a study of shared clonotypes between healthy human individuals. Study-wide points: Deeper or shallower sequencing was expected to change how clonotypes are shared among donors. Naive subsets tended to show greater estimated richness than memory subsets.

Into CD45RA+ naive and CD45RA-negative memory subsets, the CD4+ cells were split. This chain uses TRBV6-5 with TRBJ1-5; D unresolved. The receptor's source is a man younger than 35 in good health. Some clones in this sample may be carry-over from other donors' samples. Sequences were obtained from naive CD4+ T cells from PBMCs. The subset denotes: CD45RA+ positively selected. The CDR3 loop reads CASGYSNQPQHF. The CDR3 region has the DNA TGTGCCAGCGGCTATAGCAATCAGCCCCAGCATTTT.